These T cell receptor beta chains were read from a single sample in a study of somatic mutations in cytotoxic T cells in rheumatoid arthritis. Assay: immunoSEQ multiplex PCR; the TCRdb copy retains only in-frame clones and omits some. The sample lists roughly 15,000 clones, about 80% occurring once. The sequencing sample was made of CD8+ T cells sorted from blood. All receptors come from an adult with rheumatoid arthritis. CDR3s include the opening cysteine and the closing phenylalanine or tryptophan. The order of the fields is D gene, V gene, clone size, J gene, CDR3 protein, CDR3 DNA. The D gene is left open where the match is weak. The listing skips clone size in some rows; elsewhere it reads once, few, many or a size class.

>TRBD1|TRBV30|NA|TRBJ1-2
CASTRDRLTYGYTF
TGTGCCTCCACCCGGGACAGGCTTACCTATGGCTACACCTTC
>TRBD1|TRBV10-3|NA|TRBJ2-7
CAISDRDSTYEQYF
TGTGCCATCAGTGACCGGGACAGCACCTACGAGCAGTACTTC
>TRBD1|TRBV28|NA|TRBJ1-1
CASSYRGMNTEAFF
TGTGCCAGCAGTTACAGGGGTATGAACACTGAAGCTTTCTTT
>NA|TRBV7-9|NA|TRBJ2-2
CASSTFPQKQYAGELFF
TGTGCCAGCAGCACCTTCCCACAGAAACAGTACGCCGGGGAGCTGTTTTTT
>NA|TRBV4-1|few|TRBJ2-7
CASSLTSGAYEQYF
TGCGCCAGCAGCTTGACCTCAGGGGCCTACGAGCAGTACTTC
>TRBD2|TRBV30|NA|TRBJ2-1
CAWSEVAGNEQFF
TGTGCCTGGAGCGAGGTAGCGGGTAATGAGCAGTTCTTC
>NA|TRBV11-1|once|TRBJ1-2
CASSPPDRHGYTF
TGTGCCAGCAGCCCTCCGGACCGGCATGGCTACACCTTC
>NA|TRBV11-2|NA|TRBJ1-3
CASSSGNTIYF
TGTGCCAGCAGCTCTGGAAACACCATATATTTT
>NA|TRBV2|NA|TRBJ2-3
CASSEDRATITDTQYF
TGTGCCAGCAGTGAAGATAGAGCGACTATCACAGATACGCAGTATTTT
>NA|TRBV25-1|NA|TRBJ2-2
CASSEGGELFF
TGTGCCAGCAGTGAGGGGGGGGAGCTGTTTTTT
>NA|TRBV30|NA|TRBJ1-4
CAWSRSQTNEKLFF
TGTGCCTGGAGTCGGTCCCAAACTAATGAAAAACTGTTTTTT
>NA|TRBV29-1|NA|TRBJ2-7
CSALDNSYEQYF
TGCAGCGCTCTGGACAACTCCTACGAGCAGTACTTC
>NA|TRBV9|NA|TRBJ2-7
CASSVGTSPREQYF
TGTGCCAGCAGCGTAGGAACTAGCCCCCGCGAGCAGTACTTC
>TRBD1|TRBV11-3|NA|TRBJ2-7
CASSLSKGQGPYEQYF
TGTGCCAGCAGCTTATCAAAGGGACAGGGGCCCTACGAGCAGTACTTC
>NA|TRBV28|NA|TRBJ2-3
CASSFRGRRSTDTQYF
TGTGCCAGCAGTTTTCGGGGGAGGCGGAGCACAGATACGCAGTATTTT
>NA|TRBV6-1|NA|TRBJ2-1
CASSEAAGPLYNEQFF
TGTGCCAGCAGTGAAGCTGCGGGACCCCTGTACAATGAGCAGTTCTTC
>NA|TRBV11-2|NA|TRBJ1-1
CASSLAGGAEAFF
TGTGCCAGCAGCCTAGCAGGTGGGGCTGAAGCTTTCTTT
>NA|TRBV27|NA|TRBJ2-3
CASSFLGTSTDTQYF
TGTGCCAGCAGTTTCTTAGGCACTAGCACAGATACGCAGTATTTT
>NA|TRBV11-3|NA|TRBJ2-3
CASSLLGQGGYTQYF
TGTGCCAGCAGCTTATTGGGACAAGGCGGATATACGCAGTATTTT
>NA|TRBV13|NA|TRBJ2-7
CASRRGGGLGNEQYF
TGTGCCAGCAGAAGAGGAGGGGGACTGGGCAACGAGCAGTACTTC
>NA|TRBV5-6|NA|TRBJ1-1
CASSHLVTGMNTEAFF
TGTGCCAGCAGCCACCTCGTTACGGGGATGAACACTGAAGCTTTCTTT
>NA|TRBV6-5|NA|TRBJ1-2
CASSYSPRRANYGYTF
TGTGCCAGCAGTTACTCGCCGCGAAGGGCTAACTATGGCTACACCTTC
>NA|TRBV6-1|NA|TRBJ1-2
CASSEPVQGYNYGYTF
TGTGCCAGCAGTGAACCTGTTCAGGGGTATAACTATGGCTACACCTTC
>NA|TRBV25-1|medium-sized|TRBJ1-4
CASSGLRTETTNEKLFF
TGTGCCAGCAGTGGCCTCCGGACGGAAACAACTAATGAAAAACTGTTTTTT
>TRBD1|TRBV4-2|NA|TRBJ2-7
CASSQLGQGSEQYF
TGTGCCAGCAGCCAACTGGGACAGGGGAGCGAGCAGTACTTC
>TRBD1|TRBV6-6|once|TRBJ2-1
CASSWPGTGHGEQFF
TGTGCCAGCAGTTGGCCCGGGACAGGGCACGGTGAGCAGTTCTTC
>TRBD1|TRBV30|few|TRBJ1-1
CAVLSRGMNTEAFF
TGTGCCGTTCTATCCAGGGGGATGAACACTGAAGCTTTCTTT
>TRBD2|TRBV2|once|TRBJ2-1
CATCVLAGANNEQFF
TGTGCCACCTGCGTGCTAGCGGGCGCCAACAATGAGCAGTTCTTC
>NA|TRBV6-6|NA|TRBJ1-5
CASSLAGHYSNQPQHF
TGTGCCAGCAGTTTGGCAGGCCACTATAGCAATCAGCCCCAGCATTTT
>TRBD2|TRBV6-1|NA|TRBJ2-3
CASSELAGALNGFQYF
TGTGCCAGCAGTGAACTAGCGGGGGCCTTGAACGGTTTCCAGTATTTT
>TRBD2|TRBV7-9|NA|TRBJ2-4
CASSLGGGKNIQYF
TGTGCCAGCAGCTTAGGGGGGGGGAAAAACATTCAGTACTTC
>NA|TRBV5-6|NA|TRBJ1-1
CASSSGDTEAFF
TGTGCCAGCAGCTCAGGGGACACTGAAGCTTTCTTT
>NA|TRBV19|NA|TRBJ2-1
CASRLENRNEQFF
TGTGCCAGTAGACTAGAGAATCGGAATGAGCAGTTCTTC
>NA|TRBV9|NA|TRBJ2-2
CASSAQAGTGELFF
TGTGCCAGCAGCGCCCAGGCGGGCACCGGGGAGCTGTTTTTT
>NA|TRBV4-2|few|TRBJ2-7
CASSQDDKRYEQYF
TGTGCCAGCAGCCAAGATGATAAGAGGTACGAGCAGTACTTC
>NA|TRBV18|NA|TRBJ1-1
CATLAPTGTEAFF
TGTGCCACCCTTGCACCCACAGGGACTGAAGCTTTCTTT
>TRBD1|TRBV6-4|NA|TRBJ1-2
CASSEGDRSGYTF
TGTGCCAGCAGTGAAGGGGACAGGTCTGGCTACACCTTC
>NA|TRBV6-5|once|TRBJ2-2
CASSYSRGPGELFF
TGTGCCAGCAGTTACTCGCGGGGTCCCGGGGAGCTGTTTTTT
>NA|TRBV23-1|NA|TRBJ2-7
CASSLIYRDYYEQYF
TGCGCCAGCAGCCTGATATACAGGGATTACTACGAGCAGTACTTC
>NA|TRBV19|NA|TRBJ2-1
CASSLKLISYNEQFF
TGTGCCAGTAGCCTCAAGCTAATCTCCTACAATGAGCAGTTCTTC
>NA|TRBV6-5|NA|TRBJ2-7
CASSYSHTDWEQYF
TGTGCCAGCAGTTACTCACACACCGACTGGGAGCAGTACTTC